Presented here are 21 T cell receptor beta chains from one specimen sequenced in a study of blood T cell repertoires in COVID-19. The repertoire was sequenced with immunoSEQ multiplex PCR; TCRdb's copy has only in-frame clones and lacks some. The data show over 45,000 clones, with roughly 90% seen just once and under 8.5% held by the top ten. Sequenced: peripheral blood. The origin of the receptors is a man between 60 and 70 years old with active COVID-19.

This clone was seen just once. This sequence joins TRBV10-2 and TRBJ2-2, with TRBD1 matching 9 bases. J lost 5 bases, V lost 7 bases, and 5 bases had no gene match. CDR1 and CDR2 from the germline V gene are WSHSY and SAAADI. This CDR3 has 14 amino acids. The CDR3 reads CASKSDRGTGELFF. The DNA for the CDR3 is TGCGCCAGCAAATCTGACAGGGGGACCGGGGAGCTGTTTTTT.

The chain combines TRBV6-5 with TRBJ2-7; TRBD1 matches 8 bases. This CDR3 contains 16 residues. V was pared by 0 bases and J by 5 bases, with 9 bases of the junction left unmatched. CDR1 and CDR2 from the germline V gene are MNHEY and SVGAGI. CDR3 amino acids: CASSYSIGDRLHEQYF. CDR3 nucleotide sequence: TGTGCCAGCAGTTACTCCATAGGGGACAGGTTGCACGAGCAGTACTTC.

This chain connects TRBV27 to TRBJ1-2; 12 bases match TRBD1. The CDR3 is 16 amino acids. Germline loops: CDR1 MNHEY, CDR2 SMNVEV (reference sequence). The V segment lost 2 bases and the J segment 5 bases; nucleotides outside the gene matches: 6. CDR3 residues: CASSLGEGQGAYGYTF. The CDR3 DNA reads TGTGCCAGCAGTTTAGGCGAGGGACAGGGGGCTTATGGCTACACCTTC.

The chain joins TRBV21-1 to TRBJ2-7; TRBD2 is the table's D call and was not checked against the DNA. TRBV21-1 is deemed a pseudogene. The CDR3 sequence is 15 residues long. CDR3 region: CASSCHSGPPYEQYF. CDR3 nucleotide sequence: TGTGCCAGCAGCTGCCATAGCGGTCCCCCCTACGAGCAGTACTTC.

The rearrangement joins TRBV15 to TRBJ2-2; 7 bases align to TRBD2. CDR1 and CDR2 from the germline V gene are LNHNV and YYDKDF (reference sequence). The junction had 1 base not matched to a gene; V was cut back by 1 base and J by 5 bases. This CDR3 is built from 14 residues. The CDR3 DNA follows: TGTGCCACCAGCAGAGGCGGGGGTACCGGGGAGCTGTTTTTT. Translated, it gives CATSRGGGTGELFF.

To note about this clone: The identical CDR3 is also encoded by other nucleotide sequences in the sample. The chain employs TRBV9 and TRBJ2-7, with D possibly TRBD2 on 5 matching bases. Germline V gene sequence: CDR1 SGDLS, CDR2 YYNGEE. This CDR3 region has 13 residues. Between the trimmed V and J ends, which lost 2 bases and 0 bases, there was a span of 6 bases. CDR3 in DNA: TGTGCCAGCAGCGTGGGGAGCTCCTACGAGCAGTACTTC. Translated, it gives CASSVGSSYEQYF.

V gene TRBV6-2 or TRBV6-3 combines with J gene TRBJ1-5; the D gene is possibly TRBD1 (5 bases). This CDR3 comprises 16 residues. The germline V gene encodes CDR1 MNHEY and CDR2 SVGEGT. V lost 2 bases to trimming and J lost 1 base, with 12 bases between them. This CDR3 reads CASSYGGGRSNQPQHF. CDR3 nucleotide sequence: TGTGCCAGCAGTTACGGCGGGGGGAGGAGCAATCAGCCCCAGCATTTT.

The gene calls are TRBV7-8 and TRBJ2-2; 8 bases map to TRBD2. The CDR3 is made up of 17 amino acids. Germline trimming cut 4 bases from V and 6 bases from J; bases unmatched to any gene: 13. Germline-derived CDR1 and CDR2 are SGHVS and FQNEAQ. The DNA of the CDR3 is TGTGCCAGCAGCTGGTACAGGGTTCCGGGAGGGGCCGGGGAGCTGTTTTTT. Its protein product is CASSWYRVPGGAGELFF.

The chain links TRBV5-4 to TRBJ2-5; D possibly corresponds to TRBD2 (6 bases). V was pared by 4 bases and J by 2 bases, with 18 bases between. The CDR3 extends over 16 amino acids. Germline V lookup: CDR1 SGHNT, CDR2 YYREEE (reference sequence). CDR3 nucleotides: TGTGCCAGCAGCCCCAACCAGCGGGCCATTCAAGAGACCCAGTACTTC. It yields the protein CASSPNQRAIQETQYF.

This chain links TRBV6-5 with TRBJ2-7, with D perhaps TRBD2 (6 bases). The V end lost 6 bases, the J end lost 2 bases, and 17 bases lay between the germline ends. The CDR3 has 15 residues. Germline V gives CDR1 MNHEY, CDR2 SVGAGI. DNA of the CDR3: TGTGCCAGCAGATCCTCTCTGGGAGGTCCCTACGAGCAGTACTTC. Translation: CASRSSLGGPYEQYF.

The rearrangement links TRBV6-8 to TRBJ1-2; D is perhaps TRBD1 (6 bases). The CDR3 contains 13 residues. Deletions cut 10 bases from V and 7 bases from J, with 19 bases between. Germline V gene data show CDR1 as MNHGY and CDR2 as SAAAGT. CDR3 nucleotides: TGTGCCAATAAACCCGCTGGGGGCGTTGGCTACACCTTC. It yields the protein CANKPAGGVGYTF.

This chain joins TRBV11-3 and TRBJ2-1; 7 bases align to TRBD1. Per the germline V gene, CDR1 is SGHNT and CDR2 is YENEEA. This CDR3 is built from 18 residues. Germline trimming cut 0 bases from V and 3 bases from J; bases unmatched to any gene: 11. CDR3 protein: CASSLDPRSGGYYNEQFF. The CDR3 DNA is TGTGCCAGCAGCTTAGATCCGAGATCAGGGGGATACTACAATGAGCAGTTCTTC. Combining the CDR3 with reference TRBV11-3 and TRBJ2-1 gives the whole variable domain EAGVVQSPRYKIIEKKQPVAFWCNPISGHNTLYWYLQNLGQGPELLIRYENEEAVDDSQLPKDRFSAERLKGVDSTLKIQPAELGDSAVYLCASSLDPRSGGYYNEQFFGPGTRLTVL.

The genes are TRBV5-1 and TRBJ2-2; 7 bases match TRBD2. The CDR3 is 14 residues long. Germline CDR1 reads SGHRS; CDR2 reads YFSETQ. V lost 3 bases to trimming and J lost 6 bases; unmatched junction nucleotides: 5. CDR3 protein: CASSWYTSAGELFF. The CDR3 DNA follows: TGCGCCAGCAGCTGGTACACTAGCGCCGGGGAGCTGTTTTTT.

This chain uses TRBV5-1 with TRBJ2-3; D not resolved. The CDR3 has 11 amino acids. Between the trimmed V and J ends, which lost 3 bases and 8 bases, there was a span of 7 bases. The germline V gene encodes CDR1 SGHRS and CDR2 YFSETQ. CDR3 sequence: CASSSGGTQYF. Written as DNA, the CDR3 is TGCGCCAGCAGCTCGGGTGGTACGCAGTATTTT.

This clone was seen a single time. The chain couples TRBV10-2 to TRBJ2-7; 7 positions match TRBD1. CDR3 size: 15 residues. Germline loops: CDR1 WSHSY, CDR2 SAAADI. J lost 2 bases, V lost 3 bases, and 7 bases had no gene match. CDR3 DNA: TGCGCCAGCAGTGACCCGGGACAGACCACCTACGAGCAGTACTTC. Its translation: CASSDPGQTTYEQYF.

The chain couples TRBV3-1 (or the pseudogene TRBV3-2) to TRBJ1-2; a weak D match, TRBD1 (6 bases). V was shortened by 5 bases and J by 0 bases, with 13 bases between the two germline ends. The CDR3 runs to 15 residues. Germline V CDR1 and CDR2: LGHDT, YNNKEL (reference sequence). CDR3 region: CASSFRTDSNYGYTF. CDR3 coding DNA: TGTGCCAGCAGCTTCCGGACAGATTCTAACTATGGCTACACCTTC.

The V gene is TRBV15, the J gene TRBJ1-6; TRBD1 agrees at 9 bases. Looked up from germline, CDR1 is LNHNV and CDR2 is YYDKDF (reference sequence). The CDR3 is 13 amino acids. The V segment lost 4 bases and the J segment 11 bases; nucleotides outside the gene matches: 3. CDR3 sequence: CATSNRDRAPLHF. CDR3 bases: TGTGCCACCAGCAATAGGGACAGGGCACCCCTCCACTTT.

The V and J genes are TRBV9 and TRBJ1-2; tentatively, D is TRBD1 (5 bases). CDR1 is SGDLS, CDR2 YYNGEE, per germline. V lost 3 bases and J 4 bases, leaving 13 bases between the germline ends. This CDR3 comprises 14 residues. CDR3 amino acids: CASSDGGGGYGYTF. The CDR3 DNA reads as TGTGCCAGCAGCGACGGCGGCGGGGGCTATGGCTACACCTTC.

The chain joins TRBV7-2 to TRBJ2-2; 10 bases line up with TRBD2. CDR1 and CDR2 (germline): SGHTA, FQGNSA. The CDR3 extends over 18 amino acids. With V trimmed by 4 bases and J by 0 bases, 8 bases remained unmatched. CDR3 amino acids: CASSYNPTSGSNTGELFF. CDR3 DNA: TGTGCCAGCAGCTATAACCCGACTAGCGGGTCGAACACCGGGGAGCTGTTTTTT. Supplemented by reference TRBV7-2 and TRBJ2-2, the full variable domain reads GAGVSQSPSNKVTEKGKDVELRCDPISGHTALYWYRQSLGQGLEFLIYFQGNSAPDKSGLPSDRFSAERTGGSVSTLTIQRTQQEDSAVYLCASSYNPTSGSNTGELFFGEGSRLTVL.

This chain uses TRBV13 with TRBJ2-7, with a possible D match to TRBD1 (5 bases). V lost 5 bases to trimming and J lost 3 bases, with 11 bases between them. The CDR3 contains 13 residues. Germline V CDR1 and CDR2: PRHDT, FYEKMQ (reference sequence). CDR3: CASSGGQDYEQYF. CDR3 sequence (DNA): TGTGCCAGCAGCGGTGGACAAGACTACGAGCAGTACTTC.

This clone was detected only once. V gene TRBV5-6 combines with J gene TRBJ2-3; 11 bases are shared with TRBD2. V was pared by 3 bases and J by 4 bases, with 16 bases of the junction left unmatched. CDR3 length equals 19 residues. Germline values: CDR1 SGHDT, CDR2 YYEEEE. Here the CDR3 DNA reads TGTGCCAGCAGCTGCGTAACCGGGACTAGCGGCCCCCGATCAGATACGCAGTATTTT. This encodes CASSCVTGTSGPRSDTQYF.